A single sample is the source of the 2 T cell receptor beta chains below, sequenced in a study of blood T cell repertoires in COVID-19. Clones were sequenced by immunoSEQ multiplex PCR, and TCRdb holds only the in-frame ones, with some missing. The sample contains over 50,000 clones, around 73% of which appear only once. The sample taken for sequencing was peripheral blood. Receptors were obtained from a man older than 75 with active or convalescent COVID-19.

The chain employs TRBV28 and TRBJ2-7, with D uncertain. The CDR3 covers 12 residues. Trimming took 2 bases from V and 5 from J, leaving 7 bases between them. Germline CDR1 and CDR2: MDHEN and SYDVKM. The CDR3 protein is CASSLQVNEQYF. The CDR3, as DNA: TGTGCCAGCAGTTTACAGGTAAACGAGCAGTACTTC. The full variable domain, completed using reference TRBV28 and TRBJ2-7, is DVKVTQSSRYLVKRTGEKVFLECVQDMDHENMFWYRQDPGLGLRLIYFSYDVKMKEKGDIPEGYSVSREKKERFSLILESASTNQTSMYLCASSLQVNEQYFGPGTRLTVT.

This chain joins TRBV6-1 and TRBJ2-1; D perhaps matches TRBD2 (6 bases). With 4 bases removed from V and 4 bases from J, the gap between germline ends came to 17 bases. CDR1 and CDR2 from the germline V gene are MNHNS and SASEGT. This CDR3 has 16 amino acids. The CDR3 DNA reads as TGTGCCAGCAGTGGGGCTAGCGTGACCCCATACAATGAGCAGTTCTTC. Translation gives CASSGASVTPYNEQFF.